This TCR beta chain originates from a study of CD8 T cells in ankylosing spondylitis. General study findings and limits: Several highly homologous variants formed a TCR beta motif that appeared characteristic of ankylosing spondylitis blood. Past studies reported some motif variants in reactive arthritis synovial fluid and blood. Relatively rare in peripheral blood, disease-linked clones were also CD8+.

Of note for this clonotype: The antigen is not known.

TCR beta libraries were made by quantitative 5'-RACE with molecular barcodes. TCRdb passed the 5' RACE reads through MiXCR, listing each CDR3 protein once. Of about 160,000 distinct CDR3 sequences in the sample, about 18% were seen once. This CDR3 is 14 amino acids long. Trimming shortened V by 6 bases and J by 1 base, and 11 bases separated the two germline ends. The chain employs TRBV12-3 or TRBV12-4 and TRBJ2-3; no clear D. Material for sequencing was blood, either unsorted or a sorted T cell fraction (not recorded which). The origin of this receptor is a male donor with ankylosing spondylitis or in good health (not recorded which). DNA for the CDR3: TGTGCCAGCAGCTTGTCCCTCGGCACAGATACGCAGTATTTT. Encoded protein: CASSLSLGTDTQYF.